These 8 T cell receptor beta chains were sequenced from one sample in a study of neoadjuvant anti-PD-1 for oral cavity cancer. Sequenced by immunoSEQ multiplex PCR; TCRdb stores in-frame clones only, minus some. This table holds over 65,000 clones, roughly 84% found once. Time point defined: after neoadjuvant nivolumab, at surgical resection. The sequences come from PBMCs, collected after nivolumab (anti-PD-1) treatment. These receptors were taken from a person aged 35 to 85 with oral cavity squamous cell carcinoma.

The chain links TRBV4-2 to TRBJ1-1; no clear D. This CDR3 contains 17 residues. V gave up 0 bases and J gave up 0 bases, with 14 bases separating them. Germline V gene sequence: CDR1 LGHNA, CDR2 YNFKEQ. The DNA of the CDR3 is TGTGCCAGCAGCCAAGAATCAGCGGTAGCCGTGAACACTGAAGCTTTCTTT. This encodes CASSQESAVAVNTEAFF.

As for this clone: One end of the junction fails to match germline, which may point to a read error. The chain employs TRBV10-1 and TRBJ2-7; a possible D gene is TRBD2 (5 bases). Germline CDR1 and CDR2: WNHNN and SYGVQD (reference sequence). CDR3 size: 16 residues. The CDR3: CASSESIQPEISERYF. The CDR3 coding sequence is TGCGCCAGCAGTGAGTCGATCCAGCCAGAGATTAGCGAGCGGTACTTC.

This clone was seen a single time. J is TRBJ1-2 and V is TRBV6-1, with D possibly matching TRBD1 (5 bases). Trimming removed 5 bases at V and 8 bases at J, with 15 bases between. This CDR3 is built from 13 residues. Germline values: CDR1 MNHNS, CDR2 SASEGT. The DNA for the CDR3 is TGTGCCAGCAGTACCGGGACCGCAGGCGGCTACACCTTC. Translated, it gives CASSTGTAGGYTF.

The CDR3 here is CASSLRGPNTEAFF. In DNA form, the CDR3 reads TGTGCCAGCAGCTTGAGGGGCCCGAACACTGAAGCTTTCTTT. This chain links TRBV11-3 with TRBJ1-1; D perhaps matches TRBD1 (5 bases). This CDR3 comprises 14 residues. Germline V lookup: CDR1 SGHNT, CDR2 YENEEA. The ends were cut back, 3 bases at V and 1 base at J, with 9 bases in the middle.

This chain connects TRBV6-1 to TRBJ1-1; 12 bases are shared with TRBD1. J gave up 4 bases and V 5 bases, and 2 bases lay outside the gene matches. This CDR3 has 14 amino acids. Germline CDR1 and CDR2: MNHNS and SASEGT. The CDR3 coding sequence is TGTGCCAGCAGTCCGGGACAGGGGGCCACTGAAGCTTTCTTT. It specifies CASSPGQGATEAFF.

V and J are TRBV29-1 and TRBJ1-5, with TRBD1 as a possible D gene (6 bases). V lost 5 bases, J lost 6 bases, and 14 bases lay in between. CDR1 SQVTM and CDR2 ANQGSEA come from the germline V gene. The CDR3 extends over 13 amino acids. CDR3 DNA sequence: TGCAGCGTTTCAGAGGGGGTCTCTCAGCCCCAGCATTTT. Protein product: CSVSEGVSQPQHF.

The CDR3 DNA is TGTGCCAGCAGCGGACAGGGTTCAAGTATGGAGCAGTACTTC. Translating it yields CASSGQGSSMEQYF. The chain links TRBV2 to TRBJ2-7, with 8 bases identical to TRBD1. Germline CDR1 reads SNHLY; CDR2 reads FYNNEI. The CDR3 is 14 residues long. With V trimmed by 6 bases and J by 7 bases, 11 bases remained unmatched.

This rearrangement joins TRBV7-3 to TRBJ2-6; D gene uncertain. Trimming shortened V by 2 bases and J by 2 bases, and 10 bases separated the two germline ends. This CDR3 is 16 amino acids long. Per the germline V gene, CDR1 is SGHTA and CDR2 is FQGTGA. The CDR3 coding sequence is TGTGCCAGCAGCTTATTGGGCCCCACTGGGGCCAACGTCCTGACTTTC. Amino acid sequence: CASSLLGPTGANVLTF.